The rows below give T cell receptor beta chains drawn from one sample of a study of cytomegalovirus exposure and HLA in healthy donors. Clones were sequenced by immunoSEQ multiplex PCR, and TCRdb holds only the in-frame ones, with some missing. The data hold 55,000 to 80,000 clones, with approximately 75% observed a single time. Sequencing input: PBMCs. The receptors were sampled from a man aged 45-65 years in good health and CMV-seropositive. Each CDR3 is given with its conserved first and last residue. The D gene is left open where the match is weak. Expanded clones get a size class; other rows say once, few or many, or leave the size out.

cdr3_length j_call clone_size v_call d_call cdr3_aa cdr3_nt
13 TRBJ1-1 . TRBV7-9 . CASSRQLNTEAFF TGTGCCAGCAGCAGACAGCTGAACACTGAAGCTTTCTTT
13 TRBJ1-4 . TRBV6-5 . CASSRGLGEKLFF TGTGCCAGCAGTCGAGGGCTGGGGGAAAAACTGTTTTTT
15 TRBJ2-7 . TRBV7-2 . CASTPGPAGSYEQYF TGTGCCAGCACCCCAGGCCCGGCGGGTTCCTACGAGCAGTACTTC
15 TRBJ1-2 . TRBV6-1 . CASSEAVRGDYGYTF TGTGCCAGCAGTGAAGCGGTCCGGGGGGACTATGGCTACACCTTC
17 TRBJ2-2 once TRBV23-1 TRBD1 CASSQVPGQGGTGELFF TGCGCCAGCAGTCAAGTACCGGGACAGGGAGGCACCGGGGAGCTGTTTTTT
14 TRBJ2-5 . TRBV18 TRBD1 CASSPTQGIETQYF TGTGCCAGCTCACCCACACAGGGGATAGAGACCCAGTACTTC
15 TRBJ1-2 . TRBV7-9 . CASSRPRAGSDGYTF TGTGCCAGCAGCCGTCCCAGGGCAGGATCAGATGGCTACACCTTC
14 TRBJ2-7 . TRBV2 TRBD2 CASSLTSGVGEQYF TGTGCCAGCAGCCTGACTAGCGGGGTGGGTGAGCAGTACTTC
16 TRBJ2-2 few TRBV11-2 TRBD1 CASSSSPTGVTGELFF TGTGCCAGCAGCTCCTCTCCGACAGGGGTAACCGGGGAGCTGTTTTTT
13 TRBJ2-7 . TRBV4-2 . CASSQERSYEQYF TGTGCCAGCAGCCAAGAACGGTCCTACGAGCAGTACTTC
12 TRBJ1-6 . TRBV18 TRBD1 CASSLTGVPLHF TGTGCCAGCTCCCTGACAGGGGTCCCCCTCCACTTT
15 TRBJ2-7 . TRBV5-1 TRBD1 CASSAAGQGDYEQYF TGCGCCAGCAGCGCCGCGGGACAGGGGGACTACGAGCAGTACTTC
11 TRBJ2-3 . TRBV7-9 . CASTPADTQYF TGTGCCAGCACCCCCGCGGATACGCAGTATTTT
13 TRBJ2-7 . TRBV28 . CASSLRTNYEQYF TGTGCCAGCAGTTTAAGGACAAACTACGAGCAGTACTTC
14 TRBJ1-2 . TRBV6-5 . CASTLPGGVGGYTF TGTGCCAGCACCTTACCGGGAGGGGTTGGCGGCTACACCTTC
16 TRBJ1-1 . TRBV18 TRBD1 CASSLRSGTGNTEAFF TGTGCCAGCTCTCTTCGAAGTGGGACAGGCAACACTGAAGCTTTCTTT
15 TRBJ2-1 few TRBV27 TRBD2 CASSSLAGLYNEQFF TGTGCCAGCAGTTCCCTAGCGGGACTCTACAATGAGCAGTTCTTC
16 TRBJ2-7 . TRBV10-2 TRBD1 CASSASNRGPFSEGYF TGCGCCAGCAGTGCCTCAAACAGGGGCCCCTTTAGTGAGGGGTACTTC
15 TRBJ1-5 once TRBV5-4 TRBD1 CASSPSVGQGEAQHF TGTGCCAGCAGCCCCTCGGTTGGACAGGGGGAAGCCCAGCATTTT
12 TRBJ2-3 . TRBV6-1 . CATRTATDTQYF TGTGCCACTAGGACAGCCACAGATACGCAGTATTTT
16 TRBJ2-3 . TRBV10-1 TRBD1 CASSESGTGAKTKQYF TGCGCCAGCAGTGAGTCCGGGACAGGGGCTAAGACTAAGCAGTATTTT
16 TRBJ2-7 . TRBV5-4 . CASSPSTSPFGYEQYF TGTGCCAGCAGCCCGTCGACTAGTCCCTTTGGCTACGAGCAGTACTTC
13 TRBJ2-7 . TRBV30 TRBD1 CAWSGTGGYEQYF TGTGCCTGGAGCGGGACAGGGGGTTACGAGCAGTACTTC
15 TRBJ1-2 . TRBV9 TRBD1 CASSPRGQANYGYTF TGTGCCAGCAGCCCCAGGGGGCAGGCGAACTATGGCTACACCTTC
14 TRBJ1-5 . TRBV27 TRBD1 CASRLTGPNQPQHF TGTGCCAGCAGATTGACAGGGCCGAATCAGCCCCAGCATTTT
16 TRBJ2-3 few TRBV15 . CATSRDAGSGTDTQYF TGTGCCACCAGCAGAGATGCGGGGAGTGGCACAGATACGCAGTATTTT
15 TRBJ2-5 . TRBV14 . CASSPGWRGLETQYF TGTGCCAGCAGCCCGGGTTGGCGGGGCCTCGAGACCCAGTACTTC
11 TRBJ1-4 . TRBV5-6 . CASSLLEKLFF TGTGCCAGCAGCTTGCTTGAAAAACTGTTTTTT
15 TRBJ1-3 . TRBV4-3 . CASSHARRSGNTIYF TGCGCCAGCAGCCATGCTAGGCGCTCTGGAAACACCATATATTTT
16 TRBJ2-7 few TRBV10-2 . CASSVLPVGGTGEQYF TGCGCCAGCAGTGTTCTTCCCGTTGGCGGGACGGGGGAGCAGTACTTC
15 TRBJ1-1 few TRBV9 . CASSPQGLSNTEAFF TGTGCCAGCAGCCCTCAGGGATTGTCGAACACTGAAGCTTTCTTT
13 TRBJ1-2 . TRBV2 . CASSEGQGYGYTF TGTGCCAGCAGTGAGGGCCAGGGTTATGGCTACACCTTC
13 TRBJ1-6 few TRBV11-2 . CASSATENSPLHF TGTGCCAGCAGCGCGACAGAAAATTCACCCCTCCACTTT
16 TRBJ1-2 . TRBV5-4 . CASSPEAGLSNYGYTF TGTGCCAGCAGCCCGGAAGCCGGACTCTCTAACTATGGCTACACCTTC
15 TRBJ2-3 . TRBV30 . CAWGKTGTSTDTQYF TGTGCCTGGGGAAAAACGGGAACTAGCACAGATACGCAGTATTTT
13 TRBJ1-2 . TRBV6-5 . CASRRAQGYGYTF TGTGCCAGCAGACGCGCCCAGGGGTATGGCTACACCTTC
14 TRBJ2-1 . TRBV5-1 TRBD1 CASGRTGPQDEQFF TGCGCCAGCGGAAGGACAGGGCCTCAGGATGAGCAGTTCTTC
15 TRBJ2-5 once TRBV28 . CASSLRTVKQETQYF TGTGCCAGCAGTTTAAGGACAGTCAAACAAGAGACCCAGTACTTC
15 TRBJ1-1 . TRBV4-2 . CASSQEAERRTEAFF TGTGCCAGCAGCCAAGAAGCGGAAAGGAGGACTGAAGCTTTCTTT
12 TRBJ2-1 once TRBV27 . CASSTGSHEQFF TGTGCCAGCAGTACAGGGAGCCATGAGCAGTTCTTC
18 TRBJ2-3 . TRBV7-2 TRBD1 CASSLLTAAGGALDTQYF TGTGCCAGCAGCTTACTAACGGCGGCAGGGGGAGCATTAGATACGCAGTATTTT
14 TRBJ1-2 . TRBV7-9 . CASSPREANYGYTF TGTGCCAGCAGCCCTCGCGAAGCCAACTATGGCTACACCTTC
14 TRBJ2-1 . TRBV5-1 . CASSLAGDYNEQFF TGCGCCAGCAGCTTGGCAGGGGACTACAATGAGCAGTTCTTC
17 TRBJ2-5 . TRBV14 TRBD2 CASSQVRWGLAEETQYF TGTGCCAGCAGCCAAGTCAGGTGGGGACTAGCGGAAGAGACCCAGTACTTC
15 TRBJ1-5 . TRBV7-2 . CASSLGWRPDQPQHF TGTGCCAGCAGCTTAGGCTGGCGGCCCGATCAGCCCCAGCATTTT
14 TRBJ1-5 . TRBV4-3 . CASSQDTSNQPQHF TGCGCCAGCAGCCAAGATACAAGCAATCAGCCCCAGCATTTT
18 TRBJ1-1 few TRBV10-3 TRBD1 CAISESAQDRGWYTEAFF TGTGCCATCAGTGAGTCGGCTCAGGACAGGGGTTGGTACACTGAAGCTTTCTTT
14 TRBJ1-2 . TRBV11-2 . CASSLDRISHGYTF TGTGCCAGCAGCTTAGACAGAATATCCCATGGCTACACCTTC
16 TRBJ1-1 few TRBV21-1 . CASRAEARDHDTEAFF TGTGCCAGCAGGGCTGAGGCCAGGGATCACGACACTGAAGCTTTCTTT
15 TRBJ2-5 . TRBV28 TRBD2 CASSLIAGVGETQYF TGTGCCAGCAGTTTAATAGCGGGAGTGGGAGAGACCCAGTACTTC
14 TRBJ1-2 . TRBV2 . CASNTEPFNYGYTF TGTGCCAGCAACACGGAGCCCTTTAACTATGGCTACACCTTC
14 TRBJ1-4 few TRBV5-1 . CASSWGEDGEKLFF TGCGCCAGCAGCTGGGGGGAGGATGGGGAAAAACTGTTTTTT